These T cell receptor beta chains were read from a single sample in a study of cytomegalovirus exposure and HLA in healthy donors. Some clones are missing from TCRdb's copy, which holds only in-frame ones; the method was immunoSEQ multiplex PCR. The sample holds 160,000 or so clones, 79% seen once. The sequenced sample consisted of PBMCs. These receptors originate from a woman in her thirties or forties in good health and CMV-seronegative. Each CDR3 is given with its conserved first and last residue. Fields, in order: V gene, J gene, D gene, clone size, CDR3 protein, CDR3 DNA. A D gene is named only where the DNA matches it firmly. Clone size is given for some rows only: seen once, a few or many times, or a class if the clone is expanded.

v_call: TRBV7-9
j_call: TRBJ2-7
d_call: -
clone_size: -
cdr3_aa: CASSSYWYEQYF
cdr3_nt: TGTGCCAGCAGCTCTTACTGGTACGAGCAGTACTTC

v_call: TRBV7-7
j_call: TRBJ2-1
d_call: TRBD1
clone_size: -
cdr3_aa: CASSPGTGAYNEQFF
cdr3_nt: TGTGCTAGCAGCCCCGGGACAGGGGCCTACAATGAGCAGTTCTTC

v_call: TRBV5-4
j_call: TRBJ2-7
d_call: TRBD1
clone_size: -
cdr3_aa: CASSDSRGRFGYEQYF
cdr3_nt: TGTGCCAGCAGCGACTCCAGGGGGCGTTTCGGGTACGAGCAGTACTTC

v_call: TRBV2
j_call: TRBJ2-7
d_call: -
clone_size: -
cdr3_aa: CASSRWDTSSYEQYF
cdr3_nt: TGTGCCAGCAGCCGCTGGGACACGAGCTCCTACGAGCAGTACTTC

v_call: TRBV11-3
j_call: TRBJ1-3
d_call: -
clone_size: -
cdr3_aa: CASSLFRGSGNTIYF
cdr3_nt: TGTGCCAGCAGCTTATTCAGGGGAAGTGGAAACACCATATATTTT

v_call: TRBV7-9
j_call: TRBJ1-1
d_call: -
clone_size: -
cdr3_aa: CASSSSRGGRGDTEAFF
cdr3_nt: TGTGCCAGCAGCTCCTCGCGTGGGGGGAGAGGGGACACTGAAGCTTTCTTT

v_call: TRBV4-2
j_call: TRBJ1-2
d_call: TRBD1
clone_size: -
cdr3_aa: CASSQAAGTGGWGYTF
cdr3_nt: TGTGCCAGCAGCCAAGCCGCCGGGACAGGGGGCTGGGGCTACACCTTC

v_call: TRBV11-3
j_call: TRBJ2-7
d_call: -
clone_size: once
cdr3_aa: CASSSREGSGF
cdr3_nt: TGTGCCAGCAGCTCCCGGGAAGGATCGGGGTTC

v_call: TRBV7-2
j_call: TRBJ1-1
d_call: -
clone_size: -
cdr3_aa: CASSSDTEAFF
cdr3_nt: TGTGCCAGCAGCTCTGACACTGAAGCTTTCTTT

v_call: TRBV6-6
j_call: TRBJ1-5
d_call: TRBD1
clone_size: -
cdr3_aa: CASRNPGQGARPQHF
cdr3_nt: TGTGCCAGCAGGAACCCGGGACAGGGTGCCCGACCCCAGCATTTT

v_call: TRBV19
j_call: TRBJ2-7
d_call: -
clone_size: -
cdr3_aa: CASSTEPSRGEQYF
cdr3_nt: TGTGCCAGTTCTACCGAACCCTCTAGGGGCGAGCAGTACTTC

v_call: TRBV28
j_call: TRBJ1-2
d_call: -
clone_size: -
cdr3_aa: CASSPYPPGGARDYGYTF
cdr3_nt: TGTGCCAGCAGTCCATACCCACCGGGGGGCGCGCGGGACTATGGCTACACCTTC

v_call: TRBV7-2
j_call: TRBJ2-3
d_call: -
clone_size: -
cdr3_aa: CASISRAREEHTQYF
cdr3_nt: TGTGCCAGCATCTCAAGGGCGAGGGAGGAACATACGCAGTATTTT

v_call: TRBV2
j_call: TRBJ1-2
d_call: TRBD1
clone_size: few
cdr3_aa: CASRIETGQGSDTF
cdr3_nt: TGTGCCAGCAGAATAGAAACGGGACAGGGAAGCGACACCTTC

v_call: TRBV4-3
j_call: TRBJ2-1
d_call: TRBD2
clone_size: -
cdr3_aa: CASSQDRGLVGQFF
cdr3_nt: TGCGCCAGCAGCCAAGATCGGGGACTAGTTGGGCAGTTCTTC

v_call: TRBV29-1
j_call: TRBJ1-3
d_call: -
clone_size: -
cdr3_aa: CSVEVVGNTIYF
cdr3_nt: TGCAGCGTTGAGGTAGTAGGAAACACCATATATTTT

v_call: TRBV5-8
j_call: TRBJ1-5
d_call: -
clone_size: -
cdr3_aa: CASKGRSNQPQHF
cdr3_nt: TGTGCCAGCAAGGGGCGTAGCAATCAGCCCCAGCATTTT

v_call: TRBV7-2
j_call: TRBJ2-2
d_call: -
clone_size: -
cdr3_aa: CASSLGFGLSTGELFF
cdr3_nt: TGTGCCAGCAGCTTAGGGTTCGGACTTTCCACCGGGGAGCTGTTTTTT

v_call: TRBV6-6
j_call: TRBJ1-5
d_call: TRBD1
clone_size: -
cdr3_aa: CASTKQGTGGSQPQHF
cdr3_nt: TGTGCCAGCACTAAACAGGGGACAGGGGGTTCTCAGCCCCAGCATTTT

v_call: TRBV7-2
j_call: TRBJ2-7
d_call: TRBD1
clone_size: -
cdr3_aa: CASSSSSYRGAYEQYF
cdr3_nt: TGTGCCAGCAGCTCGAGTAGTTACAGGGGTGCCTACGAGCAGTACTTC

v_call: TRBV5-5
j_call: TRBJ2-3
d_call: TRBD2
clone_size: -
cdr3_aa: CASFGGYGTDTQYF
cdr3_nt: TGTGCCAGCTTCGGGGGGTACGGCACAGATACGCAGTATTTT

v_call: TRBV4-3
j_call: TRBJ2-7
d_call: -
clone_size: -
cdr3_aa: CASSQEYGGPYEQYF
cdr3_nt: TGCGCCAGCAGCCAAGAGTATGGCGGGCCCTACGAGCAGTACTTC

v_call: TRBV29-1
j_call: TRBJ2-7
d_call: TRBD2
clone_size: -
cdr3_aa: CSVGVTSGYEQYF
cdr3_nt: TGCAGCGTTGGGGTGACTAGCGGCTACGAGCAGTACTTC

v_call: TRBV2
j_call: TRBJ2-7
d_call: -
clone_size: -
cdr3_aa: CASNRGARYEQYF
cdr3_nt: TGTGCCAGCAATCGGGGGGCCCGATACGAGCAGTACTTC

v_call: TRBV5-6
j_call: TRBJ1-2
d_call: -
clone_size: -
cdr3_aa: CASSLMASGGYTF
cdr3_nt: TGTGCCAGCAGCTTGATGGCCAGTGGTGGCTACACCTTC

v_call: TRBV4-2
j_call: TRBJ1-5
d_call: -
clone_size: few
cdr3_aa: CASSQAPRGRVGQPQHF
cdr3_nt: TGTGCCAGCAGCCAGGCGCCCAGGGGTAGGGTGGGCCAGCCCCAGCATTTT

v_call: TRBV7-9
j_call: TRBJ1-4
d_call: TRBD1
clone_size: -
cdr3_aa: CASSSTGDPEKLFF
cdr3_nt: TGTGCCAGCAGCTCCACAGGGGACCCAGAAAAACTGTTTTTT

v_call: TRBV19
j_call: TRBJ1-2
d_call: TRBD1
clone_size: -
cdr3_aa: CASSSHPGTGDGYTF
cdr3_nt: TGTGCCAGTAGTAGCCATCCCGGGACAGGGGATGGCTACACCTTC

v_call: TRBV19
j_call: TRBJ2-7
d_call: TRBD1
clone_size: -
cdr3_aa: CASSTDRSFSYEQYF
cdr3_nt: TGTGCCAGTAGTACGGACAGGAGTTTCTCCTACGAGCAGTACTTC

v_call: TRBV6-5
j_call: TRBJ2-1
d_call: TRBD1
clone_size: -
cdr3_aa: CASSIGQGLSEQFF
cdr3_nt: TGTGCCAGCAGTATCGGACAGGGGTTGAGTGAGCAGTTCTTC

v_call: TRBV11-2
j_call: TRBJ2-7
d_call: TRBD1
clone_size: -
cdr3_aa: CASSLETGGYEQYF
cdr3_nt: TGTGCCAGCAGCTTAGAGACAGGGGGCTACGAGCAGTACTTC

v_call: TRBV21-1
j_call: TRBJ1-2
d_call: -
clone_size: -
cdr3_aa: CASSPKGDRESGYTF
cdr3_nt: TGTGCCAGCAGCCCTAAGGGGGACAGGGAAAGTGGCTACACCTTC

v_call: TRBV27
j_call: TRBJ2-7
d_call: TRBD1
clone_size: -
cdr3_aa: CASSLTGGLYEQYF
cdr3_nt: TGTGCCAGCAGTTTGACAGGGGGCTTGTACGAGCAGTACTTC

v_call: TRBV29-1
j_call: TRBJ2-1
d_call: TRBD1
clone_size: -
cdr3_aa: CSIFPGQGARNEQFF
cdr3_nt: TGCAGCATTTTTCCGGGACAGGGGGCTAGGAATGAGCAGTTCTTC

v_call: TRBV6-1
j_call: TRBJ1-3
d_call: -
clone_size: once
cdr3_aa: CASSSRGNSGNTIYF
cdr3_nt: TGTGCCAGCTCCAGCAGGGGTAACTCCGGAAACACCATATATTTT

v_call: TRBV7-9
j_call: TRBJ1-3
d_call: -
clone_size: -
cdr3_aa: CASSLAETGNTIYF
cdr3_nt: TGTGCCAGCAGCTTAGCGGAGACTGGAAACACCATATATTTT

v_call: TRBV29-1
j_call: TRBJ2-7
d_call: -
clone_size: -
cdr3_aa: CSVKGGGNEQYF
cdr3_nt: TGCAGCGTTAAGGGGGGAGGGAACGAGCAGTACTTC

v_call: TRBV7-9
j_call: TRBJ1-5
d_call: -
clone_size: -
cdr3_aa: CASSPSRAQPQHF
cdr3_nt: TGTGCCAGCAGCCCCTCCAGGGCTCAGCCCCAGCATTTT

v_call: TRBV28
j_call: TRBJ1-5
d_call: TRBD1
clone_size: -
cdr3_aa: CASSLPVVQGARWDQPQHF
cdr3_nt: TGTGCCAGCAGTTTACCCGTCGTACAGGGGGCGCGTTGGGATCAGCCCCAGCATTTT

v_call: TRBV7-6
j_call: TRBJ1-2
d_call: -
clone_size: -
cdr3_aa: CASSLQGSYGYTF
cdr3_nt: TGTGCCAGCAGCTTACAGGGTAGCTATGGCTACACCTTC

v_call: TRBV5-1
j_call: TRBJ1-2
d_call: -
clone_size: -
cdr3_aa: CASSLTLQGPDGYTF
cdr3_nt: TGCGCCAGCAGCTTGACCCTACAGGGCCCCGATGGCTACACCTTC

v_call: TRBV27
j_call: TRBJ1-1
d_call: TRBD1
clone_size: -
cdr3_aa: CASSLMQGVLGTEAFF
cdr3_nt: TGTGCCAGCAGTTTAATGCAGGGGGTGTTGGGCACTGAAGCTTTCTTT

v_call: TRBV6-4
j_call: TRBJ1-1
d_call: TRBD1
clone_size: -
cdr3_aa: CADFGRDSGDWNEAFF
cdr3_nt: TGTGCCGATTTCGGCCGGGACAGTGGCGATTGGAATGAAGCTTTCTTT